Sequencing of this T cell receptor (beta chain) was carried out in a study of shared clonotypes between healthy human individuals. Study context: The people who gave samples were a couple of women and a few men aged 18 to 49. Overall study results and limits: On the whole, naive subsets had larger estimated richness than memory subsets had.

V lost 5 bases, J lost 1 base, and 3 bases stayed unmatched. Germline CDR1 is KGHSH and CDR2 is LQKENI. This CDR3 region has 15 residues. The protocol was immunoSEQ multiplex PCR, while the TCRdb copy is restricted to in-frame clones and leaves out a portion. Of 800,000 to 1,200,000 clones listed, approximately 80% are singletons. A CD45RA-negative memory subset and a CD45RA+ naive subset were separated from the CD4+ cells. This clone was seen just once. Its antigen is currently unknown. The sequence came from a man between 18 and 35 years old in good health. Some clones in this sample may be carry-over from other donors' samples. The material sequenced was memory CD4+ T cells from PBMCs. The subset here: CD45RA-negative fraction. V gene TRBV18 combines with J gene TRBJ2-3, with TRBD2 matching over 10 bases. The CDR3 spells CASSYLAGGTDTQYF. The CDR3, as DNA: TGTGCCAGCTCATATCTAGCGGGAGGCACAGATACGCAGTATTTT.